The 20 T cell receptor beta chains below all came from one sample that was sequenced in a study of immune evolution from preneoplasia to lung adenocarcinoma. Data came from immunoSEQ multiplex PCR; TCRdb stores just in-frame clones and leaves some out. This sample has roughly 2,600 clones, with around 90% found just once. The sample comprised FFPE adjacent normal lung tissue. The receptors shown here come from a person between 65 and 80 years old with lung adenocarcinoma.

The chain joins TRBV28 to TRBJ1-5, with TRBD1 matching 7 bases. This CDR3 comprises 17 residues. CDR1 and CDR2 (germline): MDHEN, SYDVKM. J lost 5 bases, V lost 5 bases, and 15 bases had no gene match. The CDR3, as DNA: TGTGCCAGCAGTCCAACACAGGGGCGGAGGGGGGATCAGCCCCAGCATTTT. Translation gives CASSPTQGRRGDQPQHF.

This clone was seen once. The rearrangement uses TRBV29-1 and TRBJ2-2; TRBD1 agrees at 7 bases. Germline lookup yields CDR1 SQVTM and CDR2 ANQGSEA. The CDR3 has 15 residues. Germline trimming cut 6 bases from V and 4 bases from J; bases unmatched to any gene: 11. The CDR3 region has the DNA TGCAGCGTCGTACAGGGGACCCTATCCACCGGGGAGCTGTTTTTT. This sequence encodes CSVVQGTLSTGELFF.

This clone was seen once. The V call is TRBV7-9, the J call TRBJ2-7; 11 bases agree with TRBD2. After removal of 6 bases from V and 2 bases from J, the junction contained 3 bases not matched to a gene. Germline V CDR1 and CDR2: SEHNR, FQNEAQ (reference sequence). The CDR3 is 14 residues long. CDR3 nucleotide sequence: TGTGCCAGCAGTCGACTAGCGGGACCCTACGAGCAGTACTTC. It yields the protein CASSRLAGPYEQYF.

The V gene is TRBV9, the J gene TRBJ2-3; TRBD2 agrees at 8 bases. The CDR3 extends over 15 amino acids. The V segment lost 3 bases and the J segment 4 bases; nucleotides outside the gene matches: 7. CDR1 and CDR2 (germline): SGDLS, YYNGEE. The CDR3 region is CASSAGGGPPDTQYF. The CDR3 DNA reads TGTGCCAGCAGCGCGGGGGGGGGCCCCCCAGATACGCAGTATTTT.

The rearrangement uses TRBV7-9 and TRBJ2-1; no clear D. CDR3 length: 14 amino acids. Per the germline V gene, CDR1 is SEHNR and CDR2 is FQNEAQ (reference sequence). V was cut by 5 bases and J by 6 bases, with 14 bases left in between. The CDR3 reads CASSPPLDPNEQFF. CDR3 sequence (DNA): TGTGCCAGCAGCCCCCCCCTGGACCCCAATGAGCAGTTCTTC.

The chain recombines TRBV6-1 with TRBJ2-2; a possible D gene is TRBD1 (5 bases). CDR1 and CDR2 from the germline V gene are MNHNS and SASEGT. V was clipped by 7 bases and J by 5 bases, with 17 bases between them. CDR3 size: 15 residues. CDR3: CASTLEQAETGELFF. CDR3 bases: TGTGCCAGCACCCTAGAACAGGCGGAGACCGGGGAGCTGTTTTTT.

V is TRBV2 and J is TRBJ2-5, with TRBD2 matching over 9 bases. The CDR3 spans 15 residues. V shed 6 bases, J shed 2 bases, and the junction held 7 bases outside the gene matches. The germline CDR1 and CDR2 sequences are SNHLY and FYNNEI. The DNA of the CDR3 is TGTGCCAGCAGCGGCCGGACTAGCGCACAAGAGACCCAGTACTTC. This encodes CASSGRTSAQETQYF.

The chain couples TRBV6-4 to TRBJ1-1; D unresolved. Germline CDR1 reads MRHNA; CDR2 reads SNTAGT. Deletions cut 4 bases from V and 5 bases from J, with 11 bases between. The CDR3 is 13 amino acids. The CDR3 reads CASSVSLQTEAFF. In DNA, the CDR3 is TGTGCCAGCAGTGTCTCACTCCAAACTGAAGCTTTCTTT.

The CDR3 sequence is CASSRDLASGNTIYF. The CDR3 nucleotides read TGTGCCAGCAGTAGGGACTTAGCTTCTGGAAACACCATATATTTT. The rearrangement joins TRBV2 to TRBJ1-3, with D possibly TRBD1 on 5 matching bases. V was cut by 5 bases and J by 1 base, with 12 bases left in between. The CDR3 consists of 15 residues. From germline, CDR1 is SNHLY and CDR2 FYNNEI.

This chain connects TRBV15 to TRBJ2-6; 9 bases fit TRBD1. This CDR3 is built from 16 residues. With V trimmed by 8 bases and J by 0 bases, 5 bases remained unmatched. CDR1 and CDR2 from the germline V gene are LNHNV and YYDKDF (reference sequence). DNA of the CDR3: TGTGCCACCCGCGGACAGGGGCACTCTGGGGCCAACGTCCTGACTTTC. It translates to CATRGQGHSGANVLTF.

V usage is TRBV10-3 and J usage is TRBJ1-2; 9 nucleotides line up with TRBD1. V shed 7 bases, J shed 5 bases, and the junction held 11 bases outside the gene matches. The germline gives CDR1 ENHRY, CDR2 SYGVKD. The CDR3 runs 15 residues. The CDR3 bases are TGTGCCATCACCCAGGAACAGGGGGCGCATTATGGCTACACCTTC. Its protein product is CAITQEQGAHYGYTF.

The V call is TRBV6-5, the J call TRBJ2-1; 9 bases are shared with TRBD1. Trimming at V came to 9 bases and at J to 7 bases, leaving 13 bases not matched to a gene. Germline CDR1 and CDR2: MNHEY and SVGAGI. The CDR3 totals 15 residues. The CDR3 DNA reads as TGTGCCAGAATTTCCCGGGACAGGGACACGAATGAGCAGTTCTTC. Translating gives CARISRDRDTNEQFF.

The chain couples TRBV27 to TRBJ1-2, with 12 bases aligning to TRBD1. CDR3 length: 13 amino acids. V shed 2 bases and J 10 bases; nucleotides not matched to a gene: 2. Germline CDR1 reads MNHEY; CDR2 reads SMNVEV (reference sequence). The CDR3 loop reads CASSLTGQGAYTF. CDR3 nucleotide sequence: TGTGCCAGCAGTTTAACGGGACAGGGGGCCTACACCTTC.

This clone was observed once. This rearrangement joins TRBV28 to TRBJ2-3; unclear D gene. Germline CDR1 reads MDHEN; CDR2 reads SYDVKM. This CDR3 spans 16 amino acids. Trimming pared 4 bases from V and 0 bases from J, leaving 14 bases between. The CDR3 DNA sequence: TGTGCCAGCAGTTCCCTCACTCGTACTAGCACAGATACGCAGTATTTT. This sequence encodes CASSSLTRTSTDTQYF.

This chain links TRBV9 with TRBJ1-5; D is unresolved. Germline loops: CDR1 SGDLS, CDR2 YYNGEE. The CDR3 consists of 15 residues. V dropped 4 bases and J dropped 3 bases, with 14 bases sitting between them. The CDR3 nucleotides are TGTGCCAGCAGCTCAACGGACGGACCCAATCAGCCCCAGCATTTT. Translation gives CASSSTDGPNQPQHF.

The rearrangement uses TRBV4-1 and TRBJ2-3; the D gene could be TRBD1 or TRBD2 (5 bases each). CDR3 length: 20 amino acids. V dropped 2 bases and J dropped 0 bases, with 24 bases sitting between them. CDR1 and CDR2 (germline): MGHRA, YSYEKL. CDR3 in amino acids: CASSQPPLGTPTTSTDTQYF. As DNA, the CDR3 is TGCGCCAGCAGCCAACCTCCGCTCGGGACGCCCACCACCAGCACAGATACGCAGTATTTT.

This sequence joins TRBV5-1 and TRBJ2-1; 9 nucleotides line up with TRBD1. V lost 4 bases to trimming and J lost 4 bases; unmatched junction nucleotides: 3. The CDR3 covers 14 residues. Per the germline V gene, CDR1 is SGHRS and CDR2 is YFSETQ. In nucleotides, the CDR3 is TGCGCCAGCAGCCCCGGACAGGGGTACAATGAGCAGTTCTTC. Protein: CASSPGQGYNEQFF.

This chain joins TRBV6-6 and TRBJ2-2; D unclear. The V gene's germline CDR1 is MNHNY and CDR2 SVGAGI (reference sequence). Trimming took 6 bases from V and 8 from J, leaving 4 bases between them. This CDR3 spans 10 amino acids. CDR3 protein: CASRRGELFF. In DNA form, the CDR3 reads TGTGCCAGCAGACGTGGGGAGCTGTTTTTT.

The V call is TRBV5-1, the J call TRBJ2-7; 7 bases line up with TRBD1. Germline CDR1 SGHRS, CDR2 YFSETQ. This CDR3 has 14 amino acids. Trimming took 2 bases from V and 2 from J; bases not matched to a gene: 4. In nucleotides, the CDR3 is TGCGCCAGCAGCTTCGGGACAGCCCCCTACGAGCAGTACTTC. Encoded protein: CASSFGTAPYEQYF.

This rearrangement joins TRBV7-3 to TRBJ1-1; a possible D gene is TRBD1 (6 bases). V lost 0 bases to trimming and J lost 5 bases, with 10 bases between them. CDR1 is SGHTA, CDR2 FQGTGA, per germline. CDR3 length: 14 residues. Written as DNA, the CDR3 is TGTGCCAGCAGCTTAACGGGGGGCGCGACTGAAGCTTTCTTT. Its protein is CASSLTGGATEAFF.